Following are 27 T cell receptor beta chains from one sample sequenced in a study of blood T cell repertoires in COVID-19. Assay used: immunoSEQ multiplex PCR; TCRdb lists only in-frame clones, some missing. The sample lists about 42,000 clones, around 76% occurring once. Sequences were obtained from peripheral blood. The receptors were sampled from an elderly man with acute or convalescent COVID-19.

The chain carries TRBV7-3 and TRBJ1-1; D perhaps matches TRBD1 (5 bases). This CDR3 spans 17 amino acids. V was trimmed by 2 bases and J by 5 bases, leaving 21 bases between them. Germline V gene data show CDR1 as SGHTA and CDR2 as FQGTGA. CDR3 in amino acids: CASSLYAQGRAITEAFF. CDR3 nucleotides: TGTGCCAGCAGCTTATACGCCCAGGGAAGGGCTATAACTGAAGCTTTCTTT. The full variable domain, its missing parts supplied by reference TRBV7-3 and TRBJ1-1, is GAGVSQTPSNKVTEKGKYVELRCDPISGHTALYWYRQSLGQGPEFLIYFQGTGAADDSGLPNDRFFAVRPEGSVSTLKIQRTERGDSAVYLCASSLYAQGRAITEAFFGQGTRLTVV.

A few counts support this clone. J is TRBJ1-1 and V is TRBV5-1; D is ambiguous. The CDR3 has 13 amino acids. Germline loops: CDR1 SGHRS, CDR2 YFSETQ. The ends were cut back, 1 base at V and 3 bases at J, with 7 bases in the middle. The CDR3 sequence: CASSLNSYTEAFF. In DNA form, the CDR3 reads TGCGCCAGCAGCTTGAACAGTTACACTGAAGCTTTCTTT.

This clone has more than one count but fewer than ten. The rearrangement joins TRBV9 to TRBJ2-7, with TRBD1 identical over 9 bases. From germline, CDR1 is SGDLS and CDR2 YYNGEE. CDR3 length: 15 amino acids. With 4 bases clipped from V and 5 bases from J, the junction kept 10 bases outside the gene matches. DNA of the CDR3: TGTGCCAGCAGCCCCTGGCGGGACAGGGCGGACGAGCAGTACTTC. This gives the protein CASSPWRDRADEQYF.

This clone occurred a few times. The V gene is TRBV2, the J gene TRBJ1-2; weak D call: TRBD1 (6 bases). Trimming took off 5 bases at V and 6 bases at J, with 16 bases between the two ends. The length of the CDR3 is 14 residues. Germline V gives CDR1 SNHLY, CDR2 FYNNEI. The chain's CDR3 is CASSTQGARDGYTF. Here the CDR3 DNA reads TGTGCCAGCAGTACACAGGGCGCCCGCGATGGCTACACCTTC. The entire variable domain, with the rest obtained from reference TRBV2 and TRBJ1-2, is as follows: EPEVTQTPSHQVTQMGQEVILRCVPISNHLYFYWYRQILGQKVEFLVSFYNNEISEKSEIFDDQFSVERPDGSNFTLKIRSTKLEDSAMYFCASSTQGARDGYTFGSGTRLTVV.

The CDR3 DNA follows: TGTGCCCTGGAAAGACAGGCAGATACGCAGTATTTT. Protein: CALERQADTQYF. The V and J genes are TRBV30 and TRBJ2-3; perhaps TRBD1 as D (6 bases). CDR1 is GTSNPN, CDR2 SVGIG, per germline (reference sequence). CDR3 length equals 12 residues. Trimming removed 8 bases from V and 4 bases from J, with 13 bases in between.

The chain employs TRBV6-5 and TRBJ2-3; D remains unclear. Germline assignment: CDR1 MNHEY and CDR2 SVGAGI. Trimming cost V 4 bases and J 0 bases, with 8 bases left between them. The CDR3 spans 14 residues. CDR3 sequence reads: CASSFRPSTDTQYF. The DNA of the CDR3 is TGTGCCAGCAGTTTCCGTCCTAGCACAGATACGCAGTATTTT.

The chain employs TRBV2 and TRBJ2-4, with unresolved D. V lost 2 bases, J lost 10 bases, and 6 bases lay in between. The germline gives CDR1 SNHLY, CDR2 FYNNEI. The CDR3 consists of 11 residues. The CDR3: CASSESVIQYF. In nucleotides, the CDR3 is TGTGCCAGCAGTGAATCTGTAATTCAGTACTTC.

The chain combines TRBV9 with TRBJ2-6, with D possibly being TRBD1 (6 bases). This CDR3 comprises 16 residues. Trimming removed 3 bases from V and 2 bases from J, with 12 bases in between. Germline V CDR1 and CDR2: SGDLS, YYNGEE. Here the CDR3 reads CASSDLRGTGANVLTF. CDR3 bases: TGTGCCAGCAGCGACCTCAGGGGCACTGGGGCCAACGTCCTGACTTTC.

The chain links TRBV15 to TRBJ1-4; no reliable D call. V lost 0 bases and J 10 bases, leaving 15 bases between the germline ends. CDR1 LNHNV and CDR2 YYDKDF come from the germline V gene (reference sequence). The CDR3 is made up of 15 amino acids. This CDR3 reads CATSRDQSPRGKLFF. The DNA for the CDR3 is TGTGCCACCAGCAGAGACCAGTCCCCGCGGGGAAAACTGTTTTTT.

This chain connects TRBV7-9 to TRBJ1-1; D is perhaps TRBD1 (6 bases). The CDR3 length is 13 residues. Trimming pared 4 bases from V and 12 bases from J, leaving 18 bases between. Germline assignment: CDR1 SEHNR and CDR2 FQNEAQ (reference sequence). CDR3 nucleotides: TGTGCCAGCAGCTCCAAATCCGGGACAAGGACTTTCTTT. Its protein is CASSSKSGTRTFF.

V gene TRBV23-1 combines with J gene TRBJ1-4; tentative D call: TRBD1 (5 bases). TRBV23-1 is noted as an ORF with a role that remains uncertain. V shed 6 bases and J shed 4 bases, with 12 bases lying between them. The CDR3 consists of 14 residues. CDR3 DNA sequence: TGCGCCAGCAGCCCCTCAGGGTATAATGAAAAACTGTTTTTT. Protein: CASSPSGYNEKLFF.

V gene TRBV7-6 combines with J gene TRBJ2-1; maybe TRBD2 (5 bases). Trimming removed 1 base from V and 1 base from J, with 8 bases in between. Per germline, CDR1 SGHVS and CDR2 FNYEAQ. CDR3 size: 15 residues. The CDR3 reads CASSLGTGSYNEQFF. The CDR3, as DNA: TGTGCCAGCAGCTTAGGGACGGGGTCCTACAATGAGCAGTTCTTC. Complete variable domain (other parts from reference TRBV7-6 and TRBJ2-1): GAGVSQSPRYKVTKRGQDVALRCDPISGHVSLYWYRQALGQGPEFLTYFNYEAQQDKSGLPNDRFSAERPEGSISTLTIQRTEQRDSAMYRCASSLGTGSYNEQFFGPGTRLTVL.

The V call is TRBV5-6, the J call TRBJ1-6, with 10 nucleotides matching TRBD1. CDR1 is SGHDT, CDR2 YYEEEE, per germline. Trimming took 4 bases from V and 12 from J; bases not matched to a gene: 7. The CDR3 totals 14 residues. The DNA for the CDR3 is TGTGCCAGCAGCGAGGCGGACAGGGGGGTACCCCTCCACTTT. Its translation is CASSEADRGVPLHF. The full variable domain, completed using reference TRBV5-6 and TRBJ1-6, is DAGVTQSPTHLIKTRGQQVTLRCSPKSGHDTVSWYQQALGQGPQFIFQYYEEEERQRGNFPDRFSGHQFPNYSSELNVNALLLGDSALYLCASSEADRGVPLHFGNGTRLTVT.

The chain uses TRBV4-1 and TRBJ2-3; maybe TRBD1 (7 bases). There are 16 residues in the CDR3. Between the trimmed V and J ends, which lost 2 bases and 4 bases, there was a span of 16 bases. The germline V gene encodes CDR1 MGHRA and CDR2 YSYEKL. DNA of the CDR3: TGCGCCAGCAGCCAAAACGACAGGGAGGTGCCAGATACGCAGTATTTT. As protein: CASSQNDREVPDTQYF.

V gene TRBV2 combines with J gene TRBJ2-2; 8 positions match TRBD1. Per the germline V gene, CDR1 is SNHLY and CDR2 is FYNNEI. CDR3 length equals 14 residues. The J segment lost 3 bases and the V segment lost 6 bases, leaving 3 bases of the junction unmatched. The CDR3 loop reads CASRSGQDTGELFF. The CDR3 bases are TGTGCCAGCAGATCGGGACAGGACACCGGGGAGCTGTTTTTT.

This clone was seen a few times. The rearrangement links TRBV12-3 or TRBV12-4 to TRBJ2-7; D call uncertain. This CDR3 has 11 residues. V lost 1 base, J lost 5 bases, and 3 bases lay in between. DNA for the CDR3: TGTGCCAGCAGTTTAGTCGACGAGCAGTACTTC. Translation gives CASSLVDEQYF.

CDR3 in amino acids: CASSYARDNQPQHF. The DNA for the CDR3 is TGTGCCAGCAGTTACGCGCGGGACAATCAGCCCCAGCATTTT. The genes are TRBV6-5 and TRBJ1-5; D unclear. The V gene lost 2 bases and the J gene lost 3 bases, with 8 bases spanning the gap. Germline V gene lookup returns CDR1 MNHEY and CDR2 SVGAGI. This CDR3 spans 14 amino acids.

V is TRBV7-2 and J is TRBJ2-3, with D hard to call. The CDR3 covers 15 residues. CDR1 is SGHTA and CDR2 is FQGNSA in the germline V gene. With 4 bases removed from V and 2 bases from J, the gap between germline ends came to 13 bases. DNA for the CDR3: TGTGCCAGCAGCTCCTCCCCGGGTTTCACAGATACGCAGTATTTT. Translated, it gives CASSSSPGFTDTQYF.

The rearrangement uses TRBV10-3 and TRBJ2-7; D is uncertain. This CDR3 spans 16 amino acids. Per the germline V gene, CDR1 is ENHRY and CDR2 is SYGVKD. Trimming took off 0 bases at V and 1 base at J, with 13 bases between the two ends. CDR3 amino acids: CAISESARGSSYEQYF. The CDR3 coding sequence is TGTGCCATCAGTGAGTCGGCTCGCGGATCTTCCTACGAGCAGTACTTC.

The chain links TRBV5-1 to TRBJ1-2, with a tentative D call TRBD1 (6 bases). This CDR3 contains 12 residues. The V and J ends lost 0 bases and 10 bases respectively, with 10 bases between them. Per germline, CDR1 SGHRS and CDR2 YFSETQ. In nucleotides, the CDR3 is TGCGCCAGCAGCTTGGAACAGGGAGACTACACCTTC. As protein: CASSLEQGDYTF. The full variable domain, completed using reference TRBV5-1 and TRBJ1-2, is KAGVTQTPRYLIKTRGQQVTLSCSPISGHRSVSWYQQTPGQGLQFLFEYFSETQRNKGNFPGRFSGRQFSNSRSEMNVSTLELGDSALYLCASSLEQGDYTFGSGTRLTVV.

V gene TRBV7-2 combines with J gene TRBJ2-4; TRBD1 aligns across 8 bases. The germline CDR1 and CDR2 sequences are SGHTA and FQGNSA. Germline trimming cut 3 bases from V and 1 base from J; bases unmatched to any gene: 5. The CDR3 sequence is 16 residues long. CDR3: CASSFWTGKAKNIQYF. CDR3 DNA: TGTGCCAGCAGCTTCTGGACAGGGAAGGCCAAAAACATTCAGTACTTC. The whole variable domain, remainder taken from reference TRBV7-2 and TRBJ2-4, is GAGVSQSPSNKVTEKGKDVELRCDPISGHTALYWYRQSLGQGLEFLIYFQGNSAPDKSGLPSDRFSAERTGGSVSTLTIQRTQQEDSAVYLCASSFWTGKAKNIQYFGAGTRLSVL.

The V and J genes are TRBV28 and TRBJ1-2; weak D call: TRBD1 (5 bases). V was trimmed by 7 bases and J by 7 bases, leaving 16 bases between them. The CDR3 covers 13 residues. The germline CDR1 and CDR2 sequences are MDHEN and SYDVKM. The CDR3 DNA follows: TGTGCCAGCACCCTGGGGGGGGTGGCTGGCTACACCTTC. It yields the protein CASTLGGVAGYTF.

V gene TRBV6-2 or TRBV6-3 combines with J gene TRBJ2-1, with 7 bases that match TRBD2. The V and J ends lost 5 bases and 4 bases, in that order; junction bases with no gene match: 8. The CDR3 is 15 residues long. Germline CDR1 reads MNHEY; CDR2 reads SVGEGT. CDR3 sequence (DNA): TGTGCCAGCAGTCAAACTAGCGACCCGTACAATGAGCAGTTCTTC. Translated: CASSQTSDPYNEQFF.

The V call is TRBV19, the J call TRBJ2-3; 11 bases fit TRBD2. The germline V gene encodes CDR1 LNHDA and CDR2 SQIVND (reference sequence). Unmatched junction bases numbered 7, after V lost 5 bases and J lost 0 bases. The CDR3 is 17 amino acids. The CDR3 DNA reads TGTGCCAGTAGTCCCCGAAGGACTAGCGGGAGCACAGATACGCAGTATTTT. Its protein is CASSPRRTSGSTDTQYF.

The chain combines TRBV5-1 with TRBJ2-1, with a weak D call TRBD2 (5 bases). Trimming took 0 bases from V and 4 from J, leaving 11 bases between them. The CDR3 is 15 residues long. Germline values: CDR1 SGHRS, CDR2 YFSETQ. The CDR3 region is CASSLVGSEYNEQFF. CDR3 bases: TGCGCCAGCAGCTTGGTTGGTAGCGAGTACAATGAGCAGTTCTTC.

The gene calls are TRBV3-1 (or the pseudogene TRBV3-2) and TRBJ2-7; D is perhaps TRBD2 (6 bases). Germline loops: CDR1 LGHDT, CDR2 YNNKEL (reference sequence). The CDR3 runs to 14 residues. Trimming removed 5 bases from V and 7 bases from J, with 18 bases in between. CDR3 nucleotide sequence: TGTGCCAGCAGCGCCCTCCGGGACTCCCTAGAGCAGTACTTC. It specifies CASSALRDSLEQYF.

The chain has TRBV7-8 and TRBJ2-2; 7 bases are shared with TRBD2. Losses at the gene ends were 5 bases for V and 2 bases for J; bases not matched to a gene: 8. CDR1 and CDR2 from the germline V gene are SGHVS and FQNEAQ. This CDR3 contains 16 residues. CDR3 sequence: CASSLRDYFNTGELFF. The CDR3 region has the DNA TGTGCCAGCAGCCTCCGGGACTATTTCAACACCGGGGAGCTGTTTTTT.